This T cell receptor (beta chain) was observed in a study of molecular identifiers for immune sequencing clone quantification. This clonotype was counted many times. Its antigen is not identified. Libraries from naive CD8 cells were generated from approximately 22,000 to 940,000 sorted cells (with 10%, 30% or 50% RNA). CD8+CD4-CCR7+CD45RA+ sorting gave the naive CD8 T cells. Overall study results and limits: Clones that exceeded 20 RNA copies held over 99% of effector molecules, yet under 1% in naive cells.

One entry per CDR3 protein, called by TCRdb with MiXCR from the PCR reads. The sample includes 70,000 to 90,000 distinct CDR3 sequences, roughly a fifth seen only once; the top ten take 1.1%. The receptor's source is a human donor in good health. Some libraries in this study had Jurkat cell RNA spiked in. The sample comprised naive CD8+ T cells from blood, with Jurkat cell RNA spiked in. Subset specified: FACS-sorted CD8+CD4-CCR7+CD45RA+ naive T cells.

The CDR3 spells CASSSGTGNDPTDTQYF. The CDR3 coding sequence is TGTGCCAGCAGCTCTGGGACAGGAAACGACCCCACAGATACGCAGTATTTT. This chain uses TRBV7-9 with TRBJ2-3; TRBD1 matches 8 bases. This CDR3 contains 17 residues. Germline V CDR1 and CDR2: SEHNR, FQNEAQ (reference sequence). The V and J ends lost 4 bases and 2 bases, in that order; junction bases with no gene match: 11.